The rows below give T cell receptor beta chains drawn from one sample of a study of cytomegalovirus exposure and HLA in healthy donors. The protocol was immunoSEQ multiplex PCR, while the TCRdb copy is restricted to in-frame clones and leaves out a portion. In the table there are roughly 190,000 clones, roughly 77% of which are singletons. The sequencing input was PBMCs. The receptors derive from a woman aged 25 to 45 in good health and CMV-seropositive. The CDR3 runs from the conserved cysteine through the conserved F or W. The D gene is left open where the match is weak. Some rows mark clone size as missing; the rest say once, few, many or name a class of expanded clone.

TRBJ2-7 | TRBD2 | TRBV15 | NA | 16 | TGTGCCACCAGCAGAGGTAGCGGCGGGAGGGCTAACGAGCAGTACTTC | CATSRGSGGRANEQYF
TRBJ2-2 | TRBD1 | TRBV5-1 | NA | 15 | TGCGCCAGCAGCCCGGGACAGGGACGCACCGGGGAGCTGTTTTTT | CASSPGQGRTGELFF
TRBJ2-3 | NA | TRBV9 | NA | 16 | TGTGCCAGCAGCGTAGTCCCAGCGGAAGGCACAGATACGCAGTATTTT | CASSVVPAEGTDTQYF
TRBJ2-7 | NA | TRBV10-2 | NA | 11 | TGCGCCAGCAGTGAGTTATACGAGCAGTACTTC | CASSELYEQYF
TRBJ1-3 | TRBD1 | TRBV29-1 | NA | 16 | TGCAGCGTTTGGACAGGGGACTTTAACTCTGGAAACACCATATATTTT | CSVWTGDFNSGNTIYF
TRBJ2-5 | TRBD1 | TRBV9 | few | 15 | TGTGCCAGCAACTCCGGGACAGGTGGTGGGGAGACCCAGTACTTC | CASNSGTGGGETQYF
TRBJ2-2 | NA | TRBV27 | NA | 14 | TGTGCCAGCAGTTACGCACAGAACACCGGGGAGCTGTTTTTT | CASSYAQNTGELFF
TRBJ2-6 | TRBD1 | TRBV7-2 | NA | 19 | TGTGCCAGCAGCTTAAAGGTGACAGGGGGTATCTCTGGGGCCAACGTCCTGACTTTC | CASSLKVTGGISGANVLTF
TRBJ2-3 | NA | TRBV11-3 | NA | 18 | TGTGCCAGCAGCTTAGGGACCCTTAGCGGCCTAAGCACAGATACGCAGTATTTT | CASSLGTLSGLSTDTQYF
TRBJ2-3 | TRBD2 | TRBV18 | NA | 15 | TGTGCCAGCCTTAAGACTAGCGGGAGCACAGATACGCAGTATTTT | CASLKTSGSTDTQYF
TRBJ2-5 | NA | TRBV10-2 | few | 14 | TGCGCCAGCAGTGAGGTCACAGGGAGAGAGACCCAGTACTTC | CASSEVTGRETQYF
TRBJ1-1 | NA | TRBV19 | NA | 11 | TGTGCCAGCCGGGTGGGCACTGAAGCTTTCTTT | CASRVGTEAFF
TRBJ2-1 | TRBD2 | TRBV19 | NA | 15 | TGTGCCAGTACATGGTCTAGCGGGGTTTACAATGAGCAGTTCTTC | CASTWSSGVYNEQFF
TRBJ2-7 | TRBD2 | TRBV6-5 | NA | 15 | TGTGCCAGCAGTCACCCTCTGGACACGGGAGGCGAGCAGTACTTC | CASSHPLDTGGEQYF
TRBJ2-7 | TRBD2 | TRBV5-1 | NA | 17 | TGCGCCAGCAGCTTGGGAGCTAGCGGGAGGGCCATTGACGAGCAGTACTTC | CASSLGASGRAIDEQYF
TRBJ1-1 | NA | TRBV5-5 | NA | 12 | TGTGCCAGCAGCTTGGTATCGGGTGAAGCTTTCTTT | CASSLVSGEAFF
TRBJ2-5 | TRBD1 | TRBV28 | few | 15 | TGTGCCAGCAGTGAGGGGACAGGAGTGCAAGAGACCCAGTACTTC | CASSEGTGVQETQYF
TRBJ1-1 | NA | TRBV13 | once | 12 | TGTGCCAGCAGACTAGGGGGTTCTGAAGCTTTCTTT | CASRLGGSEAFF
TRBJ2-3 | NA | TRBV27 | few | 13 | TGTGCCAGCAGCCCATATCGGACAGATACGCAGTATTTT | CASSPYRTDTQYF
TRBJ2-1 | TRBD2 | TRBV6-5 | once | 16 | TGTGCCAGCAGTTCCAGGACTAGCGGGAGAGGGGATGAGCAGTTCTTC | CASSSRTSGRGDEQFF
TRBJ2-7 | NA | TRBV7-9 | NA | 13 | TGTGCCTCGGAGGAGCTATCCTCCTACGAGCAGTACTTC | CASEELSSYEQYF
TRBJ2-5 | TRBD1 | TRBV19 | NA | 14 | TGTGCCACCACGGGACAGGGTTTATCAAAGACCCAGTACTTC | CATTGQGLSKTQYF
TRBJ2-5 | TRBD2 | TRBV7-8 | once | 17 | TGTGCCAGCAGCTTACTACTAGCGGGAGGGCCGAAAGAGACCCAGTACTTC | CASSLLLAGGPKETQYF
TRBJ1-1 | TRBD1 | TRBV28 | few | 15 | TGTGCCAGCAGATGGGACAGGACTATCAACACTGAAGCTTTCTTT | CASRWDRTINTEAFF
TRBJ2-1 | NA | TRBV27 | NA | 13 | TGTGCCAGCACCGGGAGCTCCTACAATGAGCAGTTCTTC | CASTGSSYNEQFF
TRBJ2-7 | NA | TRBV18 | few | 14 | TGTGCCAGCTCACCTCTGGGGCCGGGGGACGAGCAGTACTTC | CASSPLGPGDEQYF
TRBJ2-1 | TRBD2 | TRBV14 | NA | 19 | TGTGCCAGCAGCCAACAGCTTCATCTCAGCGGGAGAGAGAACAATGAGCAGTTCTTC | CASSQQLHLSGRENNEQFF
TRBJ1-1 | TRBD1 | TRBV5-4 | NA | 14 | TGTGCCAGCAGCTCATCACTCCGGGACAGAGTAGCTTTCTTT | CASSSSLRDRVAFF
TRBJ1-4 | TRBD1 | TRBV18 | NA | 15 | TGTGCCAGCTCCTCCGGGACAGGGCCAAATGAAAAACTGTTTTTT | CASSSGTGPNEKLFF
TRBJ2-7 | NA | TRBV5-1 | once | 15 | TGCGCCAGCAGCTTGGAGATGGGGGCGGACTACGAGCAGTACTTC | CASSLEMGADYEQYF
TRBJ2-2 | TRBD2 | TRBV9 | once | 17 | TGTGCCAGCAGCGTAGAGACTAGCGGGATGCTCACCGGGGAGCTGTTTTTT | CASSVETSGMLTGELFF
TRBJ2-1 | TRBD2 | TRBV6-1 | once | 15 | TGTGCCAGCAGTGAGACTAGCGGGAGCAGGAATGAGCAGTTCTTC | CASSETSGSRNEQFF
TRBJ2-3 | TRBD1 | TRBV6-1 | NA | 15 | TGTGCCAGCAATACAGACAGGGCTAGCACAGATACGCAGTATTTT | CASNTDRASTDTQYF